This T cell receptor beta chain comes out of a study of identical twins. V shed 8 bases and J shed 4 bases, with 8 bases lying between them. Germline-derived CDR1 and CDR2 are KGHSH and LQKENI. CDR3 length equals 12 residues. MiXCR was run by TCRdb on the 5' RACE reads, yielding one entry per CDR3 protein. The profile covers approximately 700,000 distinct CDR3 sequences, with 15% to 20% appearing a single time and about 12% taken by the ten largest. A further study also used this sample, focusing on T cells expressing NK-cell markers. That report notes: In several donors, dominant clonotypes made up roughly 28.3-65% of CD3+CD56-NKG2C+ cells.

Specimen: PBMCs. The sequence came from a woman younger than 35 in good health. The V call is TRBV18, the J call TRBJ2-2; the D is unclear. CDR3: CASTVLTGELFF. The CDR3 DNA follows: TGTGCCAGCACGGTTCTCACCGGGGAGCTGTTTTTT. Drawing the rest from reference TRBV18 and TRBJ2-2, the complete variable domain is NAGVMQNPRHLVRRRGQEARLRCSPMKGHSHVYWYRQLPEEGLKFMVYLQKENIIDESGMPKERFSAEFPKEGPSILRIQQVVRGDSAAYFCASTVLTGELFFGEGSRLTVL.